This is a list of T cell receptor beta chains from one sample in a study of shared clonotypes between healthy human individuals. The table came from immunoSEQ multiplex PCR; TCRdb's copy has only in-frame clones and leaves some out. The table lists about 2.1 million clones, 90% to 95% of them singletons. Source material: naive CD8+ T cells from PBMCs. The receptors stem from a man between 18 and 29 years old in good health. Some clones in this sample may be carry-over from other donors' samples. Both conserved end residues are part of each CDR3. D genes are given only for firm matches. Size is stated for part of the rows, as once, few or many counts, or as a class when the clone is expanded.

V gene: TRBV5-1; clone size: .; D gene: .; J gene: TRBJ2-7; CDR3 protein: CASKLGSPEPYEQYF; CDR3 DNA: TGCGCCAGCAAACTAGGCTCGCCCGAGCCCTACGAGCAGTACTTC
V gene: TRBV6-6; clone size: .; D gene: .; J gene: TRBJ1-3; CDR3 protein: CASSWGAGNTIYF; CDR3 DNA: TGTGCCAGCAGTTGGGGGGCAGGAAACACCATATATTTT
V gene: TRBV4-2; clone size: .; D gene: .; J gene: TRBJ2-7; CDR3 protein: CASSQRRGYEQYF; CDR3 DNA: TGTGCCAGCAGCCAACGTCGTGGCTACGAGCAGTACTTC
V gene: TRBV19; clone size: once; D gene: .; J gene: TRBJ1-1; CDR3 protein: CASSIDTFGYMNTEAFF; CDR3 DNA: TGTGCCAGTAGTATAGACACATTCGGCTACATGAACACTGAAGCTTTCTTT
V gene: TRBV18; clone size: .; D gene: TRBD2; J gene: TRBJ2-7; CDR3 protein: CASSERGRAYEQYF; CDR3 DNA: TGTGCCAGCTCAGAACGGGGGAGGGCCTACGAGCAGTACTTC
V gene: TRBV11-2; clone size: .; D gene: .; J gene: TRBJ2-7; CDR3 protein: CASTKWVLAYEQYF; CDR3 DNA: TGTGCCAGCACCAAGTGGGTGTTAGCCTACGAGCAGTACTTC
V gene: TRBV4-3; clone size: .; D gene: .; J gene: TRBJ2-3; CDR3 protein: CASSQDLTGGVGDTQYF; CDR3 DNA: TGCGCCAGCAGCCAAGATCTTACAGGGGGGGTAGGAGATACGCAGTATTTT
V gene: TRBV7-9; clone size: .; D gene: TRBD2; J gene: TRBJ2-7; CDR3 protein: CASSSGTSGPYEQYF; CDR3 DNA: TGTGCCAGCAGCTCCGGGACTAGCGGGCCCTACGAGCAGTACTTC
V gene: TRBV11-2; clone size: .; D gene: .; J gene: TRBJ1-1; CDR3 protein: CASTFGSIGFRNTEAFF; CDR3 DNA: TGTGCCAGCACCTTTGGGTCCATTGGTTTTAGGAACACTGAAGCTTTCTTT
V gene: TRBV28; clone size: .; D gene: TRBD2; J gene: TRBJ2-1; CDR3 protein: CATLSSGRLNNEQFF; CDR3 DNA: TGTGCCACCTTATCGAGCGGGAGACTAAACAATGAGCAGTTCTTC
V gene: TRBV28; clone size: .; D gene: TRBD2; J gene: TRBJ2-7; CDR3 protein: CASSNWVAGGNHEQYF; CDR3 DNA: TGTGCCAGCAGTAACTGGGTAGCGGGAGGCAACCACGAGCAGTACTTC
V gene: TRBV27; clone size: once; D gene: TRBD1; J gene: TRBJ1-5; CDR3 protein: CASKPTGSNQPQHF; CDR3 DNA: TGTGCCAGCAAACCGACAGGGAGCAATCAGCCCCAGCATTTT
V gene: TRBV19; clone size: .; D gene: .; J gene: TRBJ2-1; CDR3 protein: CASSITGLNNNEQFF; CDR3 DNA: TGTGCCAGTAGTATAACGGGACTCAATAACAATGAGCAGTTCTTC
V gene: TRBV9; clone size: .; D gene: .; J gene: TRBJ2-3; CDR3 protein: CASSVEDSQGDTQYF; CDR3 DNA: TGTGCCAGCAGCGTAGAGGACTCCCAGGGAGATACGCAGTATTTT
V gene: TRBV30; clone size: .; D gene: .; J gene: TRBJ2-7; CDR3 protein: CAWGERSYEQYF; CDR3 DNA: TGTGCCTGGGGGGAAAGGAGCTACGAGCAGTACTTC